Sequencing of this T cell receptor beta chain was carried out in a study of blood T cell repertoires in COVID-19. Across the study: PBMCs, B-cell-depleted T cells, or T cells were the source of the cDNA or gDNA that made up the material.

Here immunoSEQ multiplex PCR was the method, and the copy in TCRdb shows in-frame clones only, minus some. The sample has under 300,000 clones, 80% to 90% seen once; the top ten hold over 2%. Donors were grouped by their self-reported clinical history. The CDR3 covers 15 residues. Germline CDR1 reads SGDLS; CDR2 reads YYNGEE. Germline trimming cut 2 bases from V and 3 bases from J; bases unmatched to any gene: 2. Source material: PBMCs or T cells enriched from blood (not recorded which). The clonotype originates from a woman in her late teens or twenties who had recovered from COVID-19. This chain uses TRBV9 with TRBJ2-2, with 9 bases matching TRBD1. The DNA for the CDR3 is TGTGCCAGCAGCGTCCGGGACAGGGACACCGGGGAGCTGTTTTTT. This sequence encodes CASSVRDRDTGELFF.